This T cell receptor (beta chain) was recovered during a study of cytomegalovirus exposure and HLA in healthy donors. Study-level background: As released early, the data held roughly 85 million unique TCRs from HLA-typed donors. Notes on the study in general: Among CMV-associated TCR beta chains, most appeared HLA-restricted in a later analysis.

Participants comprised healthy donors of bone marrow. The primer mix had 60 Vbeta and 13 Jbeta primers. The method was immunoSEQ multiplex PCR; TCRdb's version includes in-frame clones alone and lacks a portion of them. This repertoire includes 200,000 to 250,000 clones. As concerns this clone: The antigen remains unidentified.

The CDR3 consists of 17 residues. Trimming pared 3 bases from V and 4 bases from J, leaving 19 bases between. Germline V gene data show CDR1 as MGHDK and CDR2 as SYGVNS. Material: PBMCs. This chain joins TRBV25-1 and TRBJ1-3; possibly TRBD1 for D (6 bases). This clonotype was sampled from a woman in her 30s in good health and CMV-seropositive. In DNA form, the CDR3 reads TGTGCCAGCAGTGATCCCTCAGGAGTAGGGGGAGGAAACACCATATATTTT. Encoded protein: CASSDPSGVGGGNTIYF. The whole variable domain, remainder taken from reference TRBV25-1 and TRBJ1-3, is EADIYQTPRYLVIGTGKKITLECSQTMGHDKMYWYQQDPGMELHLIHYSYGVNSTEKGDLSSESTVSRIRTEHFPLTLESARPSHTSQYLCASSDPSGVGGGNTIYFGEGSWLTVV.